Below, 4 T cell receptor beta chains from the same sample are listed, as sequenced in a study of shared clonotypes between healthy human individuals. Profiled with immunoSEQ multiplex PCR; TCRdb holds only in-frame clones, not every one. The table shows approximately 2,200,000 clones, with 85% to 95% occurring only once. Naive CD8 cells were CD45RO-negative, positively selected for CCR7, excluding terminally differentiated effector memory CD45RA+ cells. Input material: naive CD8+ T cells from PBMCs. Receptors originate from a young man in good health. Some clones in this sample may be carry-over from other donors' samples.

The chain employs TRBV5-1 and TRBJ1-1; D is undetermined. Looked up from germline, CDR1 is SGHRS and CDR2 is YFSETQ. This CDR3 comprises 14 residues. The V end was cut by 0 bases, the J end by 3 bases, with 9 bases between. CDR3 amino acids: CASSLAFGHTEAFF. As DNA, the CDR3 is TGCGCCAGCAGCTTGGCGTTCGGTCACACTGAAGCTTTCTTT.

The gene calls are TRBV16 and TRBJ1-1; the match to TRBD1 covers 9 bases. CDR3 size: 15 residues. V was clipped by 6 bases and J by 4 bases; unmatched bases: 9. The germline gives CDR1 KGHSY, CDR2 FQNENV. The CDR3 bases are TGTGCCAGCAGGCATGAGGACAGGGGTATCACTGAAGCTTTCTTT. It encodes CASRHEDRGITEAFF.

V and J are TRBV5-1 and TRBJ2-5, with D tentatively TRBD2 (6 bases). Trimming removed 6 bases at V and 5 bases at J, with 29 bases between. CDR1 is SGHRS, CDR2 YFSETQ, per germline. The CDR3 is 18 residues long. For the CDR3, the DNA is TGCGCCAGCAAAGAACAAACATACGGGGGTTCGGTAGGTGAGACCCAGTACTTC. It is translated as CASKEQTYGGSVGETQYF. Full variable domain (remainder filled in from reference TRBV5-1 and TRBJ2-5): KAGVTQTPRYLIKTRGQQVTLSCSPISGHRSVSWYQQTPGQGLQFLFEYFSETQRNKGNFPGRFSGRQFSNSRSEMNVSTLELGDSALYLCASKEQTYGGSVGETQYFGPGTRLLVL.

This clone is a singleton in its sample. This chain uses TRBV28 with TRBJ2-7; tentative D call: TRBD2 (7 bases). The CDR3 totals 12 residues. Per germline, CDR1 MDHEN and CDR2 SYDVKM. The ends were cut back, 8 bases at V and 2 bases at J, with 10 bases in the middle. In nucleotides, the CDR3 is TGTGCCAGCGGGGGGGCCCCCTACGAGCAGTACTTC. This encodes CASGGAPYEQYF.